The 27 T cell receptor beta chains reported below all come from one sample, sequenced in a study of PD-L1 blockade in urothelial cancer. TCRdb's copy holds only in-frame clones and misses some; the assay was immunoSEQ multiplex PCR. The data hold about 120,000 clones, with more than 85% observed a single time. Documented time point: peripheral blood 6 weeks after treatment start. The material sequenced was PBMCs, taken around atezolizumab (anti-PD-L1) treatment. These receptors all stem from a man in his 60s with urothelial cancer.

This rearrangement joins TRBV4-3 to TRBJ2-5; TRBD2 matches 16 bases. This CDR3 is built from 17 residues. Germline values: CDR1 LGHNA, CDR2 YSLEER. The J segment lost 2 bases and the V segment lost 4 bases, leaving 4 bases of the junction unmatched. CDR3 sequence (DNA): TGCGCCAGCAGCCTGGGACTAGCGGGGGGGCTTCAAGAGACCCAGTACTTC. Translation gives CASSLGLAGGLQETQYF.

V is TRBV6-4 and J is TRBJ2-1, with 10 bases lining up with TRBD2. CDR1 and CDR2 (germline): MRHNA, SNTAGT. The CDR3 runs 17 residues. V shed 5 bases, J shed 4 bases, and the junction held 11 bases outside the gene matches. The CDR3 reads CASSQTPLAGTYNEQFF. CDR3 in DNA: TGTGCCAGCAGTCAAACCCCACTAGCGGGGACATACAATGAGCAGTTCTTC.

V and J are TRBV11-2 and TRBJ2-7; 14 nucleotides agree with TRBD2. Germline CDR1 is SGHAT and CDR2 is FQNNGV. The CDR3 covers 17 residues. The junction had 11 bases not matched to a gene; V was cut back by 7 bases and J by 3 bases. The CDR3 DNA follows: TGTGCCAGCATGGGAGCCGGGACTAGCGGGAGAATCTACGAGCAGTACTTC. Protein product: CASMGAGTSGRIYEQYF.

This clone was counted a single time. The chain combines TRBV5-4 with TRBJ2-5; D possibly corresponds to TRBD2 (6 bases). Trimming took 0 bases from V and 5 from J, leaving 14 bases between them. Germline-derived CDR1 and CDR2 are SGHNT and YYREEE (reference sequence). The length of the CDR3 is 15 residues. The CDR3 protein is CASSLGGTSRETQYF. The CDR3 coding sequence is TGTGCCAGCAGCTTGGGCGGGACGTCGAGGGAGACCCAGTACTTC.

This clone was seen a few times. This rearrangement joins TRBV7-6 to TRBJ2-7; D may be TRBD2 (6 bases). The V end lost 1 base, the J end lost 6 bases, and 10 bases lay between the germline ends. The CDR3 has 13 amino acids. CDR1 and CDR2 from the germline V gene are SGHVS and FNYEAQ. The CDR3 DNA reads as TGTGCCAGCAGCTTAGGACGGGGAGGCGAGCAGTACTTC. This sequence encodes CASSLGRGGEQYF.

This clone occurred once. The chain employs TRBV6-1 and TRBJ2-7, with 7 positions matching TRBD1. The J segment lost 2 bases and the V segment lost 4 bases, leaving 5 bases of the junction unmatched. Germline V gene data show CDR1 as MNHNS and CDR2 as SASEGT. CDR3 size: 14 residues. The DNA for the CDR3 is TGTGCCAGCAGTGGACAGGGACCCCCCTACGAGCAGTACTTC. This codes for CASSGQGPPYEQYF.

This clone was found once. This sequence joins TRBV29-1 and TRBJ1-1; 11 bases map to TRBD1. V gave up 7 bases and J gave up 2 bases; unmatched junction bases: 3. CDR1 and CDR2 (germline): SQVTM, ANQGSEA. The CDR3 extends over 13 amino acids. CDR3 loop: CSAGTGGNTEAFF. DNA of the CDR3: TGCAGCGCCGGGACAGGGGGAAACACTGAAGCTTTCTTT.

V and J are TRBV18 and TRBJ1-5; TRBD1 matches at 7 bases. V was clipped by 0 bases and J by 0 bases; unmatched bases: 2. CDR3 length: 16 residues. In germline, CDR1 is KGHSH, CDR2 LQKENI. The DNA for the CDR3 is TGTGCCAGCTCACCACCGGGACAGAATAGCAATCAGCCCCAGCATTTT. Protein: CASSPPGQNSNQPQHF.

The rearrangement links TRBV28 to TRBJ2-6; D possibly corresponds to TRBD1 (5 bases). Trimming removed 5 bases from V and 0 bases from J, with 8 bases in between. The CDR3 is made up of 15 amino acids. Germline CDR1 and CDR2: MDHEN and SYDVKM. CDR3 in DNA: TGTGCCAGCAGTCTCGACAGCTCTGGGGCCAACGTCCTGACTTTC. This translates into CASSLDSSGANVLTF.

The table lists this clone with a few counts. The chain joins TRBV4-3 to TRBJ2-7; TRBD1 might be the D (6 bases). Germline V CDR1 and CDR2: LGHNA, YSLEER. This CDR3 is built from 15 residues. V was clipped by 0 bases and J by 2 bases, with 11 bases between them. CDR3 in DNA: TGCGCCAGCAGCCAAGAGCGGACAGCCCCCTACGAGCAGTACTTC. Encoded protein: CASSQERTAPYEQYF.

The rearrangement uses TRBV6-5 and TRBJ1-6; 9 bases align to TRBD1. Germline-derived CDR1 and CDR2 are MNHEY and SVGAGI. Trimming cost V 5 bases and J 8 bases; bases outside gene matches: 7. The CDR3 spans 15 residues. Here the CDR3 reads CASSREQGAYSPLHF. In nucleotides, the CDR3 is TGTGCCAGCAGTCGAGAACAGGGGGCTTATTCACCCCTCCACTTT.

The J gene is TRBJ1-5, the V gene TRBV2; tentative D call: TRBD1 (6 bases). The CDR3 spans 17 residues. The V gene lost 2 bases and the J gene lost 2 bases, with 16 bases spanning the gap. Germline V CDR1 and CDR2: SNHLY, FYNNEI. The CDR3 protein is CASSELGRGGGNQPQHF. DNA of the CDR3: TGTGCCAGCAGTGAATTGGGCAGGGGAGGGGGCAATCAGCCCCAGCATTTT.

This rearrangement joins TRBV30 to TRBJ2-1; 10 nucleotides align to TRBD1. Germline V gene sequence: CDR1 GTSNPN, CDR2 SVGIG (reference sequence). The CDR3 runs 16 residues. Losses at the gene ends were 1 base for V and 1 base for J; bases not matched to a gene: 4. CDR3 sequence: CAWSDLGQGSYNEQFF. The CDR3 coding sequence is TGTGCCTGGAGTGACCTGGGACAGGGGTCCTACAATGAGCAGTTCTTC. The full variable domain, rest sourced from reference TRBV30 and TRBJ2-1, is SQTIHQWPATLVQPVGSPLSLECTVEGTSNPNLYWYRQAAGRGLQLLFYSVGIGQISSEVPQNLSASRPQDRQFILSSKKLLLSDSGFYLCAWSDLGQGSYNEQFFGPGTRLTVL.

This chain joins TRBV28 and TRBJ2-3; 9 bases are a match to TRBD2. The CDR3 extends over 15 amino acids. V lost 2 bases, J lost 3 bases, and 3 bases stayed unmatched. Germline V CDR1 and CDR2: MDHEN, SYDVKM. CDR3 sequence reads: CASSLDSGGTDTQYF. The CDR3 nucleotides are TGTGCCAGCAGTTTAGATAGCGGGGGAACAGATACGCAGTATTTT.

This clone was recorded a few times. The chain recombines TRBV30 with TRBJ2-5; D perhaps matches TRBD2 (5 bases). Germline V gene data show CDR1 as GTSNPN and CDR2 as SVGIG (reference sequence). There are 12 residues in the CDR3. V was trimmed by 4 bases and J by 1 base, leaving 7 bases between them. The CDR3 DNA is TGTGCCTGGAATCGGGGCCAAGAGACCCAGTACTTC. It translates to CAWNRGQETQYF.

The sample holds one count of this clone. This sequence joins TRBV5-1 and TRBJ2-2; no clear D gene. The CDR3 length is 14 residues. V lost 0 bases to trimming and J lost 7 bases, with 10 bases between them. In germline, CDR1 is SGHRS, CDR2 YFSETQ. The CDR3 bases are TGCGCCAGCAGCTTGGGATGGTCCAGCGGGGAGCTGTTTTTT. As protein: CASSLGWSSGELFF.

The chain links TRBV30 to TRBJ1-2; tentative D call: TRBD1 (5 bases). Germline V lookup: CDR1 GTSNPN, CDR2 SVGIG (reference sequence). The V gene lost 2 bases and the J gene lost 8 bases, with 15 bases spanning the gap. CDR3 length equals 13 residues. CDR3: CAWSLQGVGGYTF. The CDR3 nucleotides are TGTGCCTGGAGTCTCCAGGGCGTTGGAGGCTACACCTTC.

The V and J genes are TRBV19 and TRBJ2-2, with 11 bases that match TRBD1. This CDR3 is 17 amino acids long. V lost 3 bases to trimming and J lost 6 bases; unmatched junction nucleotides: 9. Germline V gives CDR1 LNHDA, CDR2 SQIVND (reference sequence). CDR3 in DNA: TGTGCCAGTAGTATTAAACGGACAGGGGGCGATCCCGGGGAGCTGTTTTTT. Protein sequence: CASSIKRTGGDPGELFF.

The chain joins TRBV14 to TRBJ1-1; no clear D gene. CDR1 and CDR2 from the germline V gene are SGHDN and FVKESK. This CDR3 region has 13 residues. Trimming shortened V by 0 bases and J by 0 bases, and 2 bases separated the two germline ends. The CDR3, as DNA: TGTGCCAGCAGCCAAGATATGAACACTGAAGCTTTCTTT. Protein product: CASSQDMNTEAFF.

The chain uses TRBV7-9 and TRBJ2-7, with 10 bases lining up with TRBD2. This CDR3 spans 17 amino acids. CDR1 is SEHNR and CDR2 is FQNEAQ in the germline V gene (reference sequence). V gave up 3 bases and J gave up 2 bases; unmatched junction bases: 10. The CDR3: CASSFYSLAGEPYEQYF. CDR3 nucleotide sequence: TGTGCCAGCAGCTTCTATTCCCTAGCGGGAGAACCCTACGAGCAGTACTTC.

This clone was seen once. The chain couples TRBV5-1 to TRBJ2-2, with 11 bases identical to TRBD1. Germline CDR1 reads SGHRS; CDR2 reads YFSETQ. The trim removed 2 bases at V and 7 bases at J, leaving 10 bases unmatched. CDR3 length: 17 residues. Here the CDR3 DNA reads TGCGCCAGCAGCTTCCGGGGGACAGGGGGTCGCGTCGGGGAGCTGTTTTTT. Amino acid sequence: CASSFRGTGGRVGELFF.

This clone was recorded a few times. The chain has TRBV6-1 and TRBJ1-1; perhaps TRBD1 as D (6 bases). Per germline, CDR1 MNHNS and CDR2 SASEGT. The V end lost 6 bases, the J end lost 7 bases, and 12 bases lay between the germline ends. The length of the CDR3 is 12 residues. The CDR3 spells CASSAGQFEAFF. DNA of the CDR3: TGTGCCAGCAGCGCTGGACAGTTTGAAGCTTTCTTT.

The chain carries TRBV6-1 and TRBJ2-7, with TRBD2 matching 10 bases. Germline assignment: CDR1 MNHNS and CDR2 SASEGT. This CDR3 has 14 residues. The J segment lost 2 bases and the V segment lost 10 bases, leaving 8 bases of the junction unmatched. CDR3 in amino acids: CAITSGRAPYEQYF. CDR3 nucleotides: TGTGCCATCACGAGCGGGAGGGCCCCCTACGAGCAGTACTTC.

This clone was observed a single time. The chain combines TRBV7-3 with TRBJ2-2, with 8 bases aligning to TRBD2. Germline lookup yields CDR1 SGHTA and CDR2 FQGTGA. There are 14 residues in the CDR3. V shed 5 bases and J 5 bases; nucleotides not matched to a gene: 4. CDR3 DNA: TGTGCCAGCAGCCCAGCGGGAGAAACCGGGGAGCTGTTTTTT. Translated: CASSPAGETGELFF. Full variable domain (missing parts from reference TRBV7-3 and TRBJ2-2): GAGVSQTPSNKVTEKGKYVELRCDPISGHTALYWYRQSLGQGPEFLIYFQGTGAADDSGLPNDRFFAVRPEGSVSTLKIQRTERGDSAVYLCASSPAGETGELFFGEGSRLTVL.

This clone was counted only a few times. The chain couples TRBV6-6 to TRBJ2-6; D possibly corresponds to TRBD1 (6 bases). Trimming stripped 6 bases from V and 4 bases from J, with 13 bases between. This CDR3 spans 15 amino acids. The germline V gene encodes CDR1 MNHNY and CDR2 SVGAGI (reference sequence). CDR3 DNA: TGTGCCAGCAGAGTTACAGGGTTGGGGGCCAACGTCCTGACTTTC. Its translation: CASRVTGLGANVLTF.

This rearrangement joins TRBV11-2 to TRBJ1-2; the match to TRBD1 covers 8 bases. J was trimmed by 4 bases and V by 6 bases; bases with no gene match: 10. This CDR3 comprises 15 residues. CDR1 and CDR2 (germline): SGHAT, FQNNGV. CDR3 in DNA: TGTGCCAGCAGTCAGACCGACAGGGGTACCTATGGCTACACCTTC. Amino acid sequence: CASSQTDRGTYGYTF.

The chain carries TRBV7-6 and TRBJ2-5; 12 bases align to TRBD2. The germline V gene encodes CDR1 SGHVS and CDR2 FNYEAQ. The V gene end was trimmed by 5 bases and the J gene end by 4 bases; junction bases not matched to a gene: 8. The CDR3 spans 16 residues. DNA for the CDR3: TGTGCCAGCAGCCCTTGGACTAGCGGGAAATCAGAGACCCAGTACTTC. Encoded protein: CASSPWTSGKSETQYF.